In this sample, the clone carrying this T cell receptor beta chain turned up a few times. Its antigen is currently unknown. The data stem from a study of beta chain features in type 1 diabetes. Study-wide context: Summed over all samples, the examined sorted cells came to about 110 million. Whole-study findings and limits: Type 1 diabetes patients had moderately but significantly shorter TCRB CDR3s in all four CD4+ subsets.

With 2 bases removed from V and 9 bases from J, the gap between germline ends came to 12 bases. There are 13 residues in the CDR3. Germline lookup yields CDR1 SGHRS and CDR2 YFSETQ. Expressed TCRB transcripts were sequenced because the isolated RNA had all been reverse transcribed beforehand. Clones were sequenced by immunoSEQ multiplex PCR, and TCRdb holds only the in-frame ones, with some missing. The sample records hundreds of thousands of clones, about 14% being singletons. The sequence was obtained from a man younger than 35 with type 1 diabetes. The chain uses TRBV5-1 and TRBJ2-1; D uncertain. Input material: naive CD4+ T cells from blood. The CDR3 protein is CASSFGQPGEQFF. CDR3 bases: TGCGCCAGCAGCTTCGGCCAACCGGGTGAGCAGTTCTTC.